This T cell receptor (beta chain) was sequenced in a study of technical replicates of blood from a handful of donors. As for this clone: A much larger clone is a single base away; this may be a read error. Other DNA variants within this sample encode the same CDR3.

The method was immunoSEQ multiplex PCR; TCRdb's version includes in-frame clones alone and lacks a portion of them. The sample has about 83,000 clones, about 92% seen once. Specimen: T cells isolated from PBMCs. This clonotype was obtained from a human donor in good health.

For the CDR3, the DNA is TGTGCCAGCAGCTTACAGGGGAGCTCCTATAATTCACCCCTCCACTTT. This gives the protein CASSLQGSSYNSPLHF. This chain joins TRBV13 and TRBJ1-6, with D perhaps matching TRBD1 (6 bases). This CDR3 region has 16 residues. Germline V gene lookup returns CDR1 PRHDT and CDR2 FYEKMQ (reference sequence). The V gene lost 2 bases and the J gene lost 0 bases, with 8 bases spanning the gap. Complete variable domain (other parts from reference TRBV13 and TRBJ1-6): AAGVIQSPRHLIKEKRETATLKCYPIPRHDTVYWYQQGPGQDPQFLISFYEKMQSDKGSIPDRFSAQQFSDYHSELNMSSLELGDSALYFCASSLQGSSYNSPLHFGNGTRLTVT.